The 26 T cell receptor beta chains in this list originate from one sample, sequenced in a study of identical twins. TCRdb fed the 5' RACE reads into MiXCR, producing one record per CDR3 protein. The sample includes 400,000 to 550,000 distinct CDR3 sequences, roughly 24% of them seen just once. The same specimen was also included in a second study, on T cells expressing NK-cell markers.

Sequenced sample: CD4+ T cells sorted from blood. These receptors were obtained from a young woman in good health.

In its sample, this clonotype was seen many times. The J gene is TRBJ2-2, the V gene TRBV5-1; 7 bases line up with TRBD1. The CDR3 extends over 16 amino acids. Germline CDR1 SGHRS, CDR2 YFSETQ. V was pared by 2 bases and J by 5 bases, with 9 bases of the junction left unmatched. The CDR3 sequence is CASSLATGAGTGELFF. Written as DNA, the CDR3 is TGCGCCAGCAGCTTAGCAACAGGGGCAGGGACCGGGGAGCTGTTTTTT.

This clonotype was seen only a few times. The rearrangement links TRBV12-3 or TRBV12-4 to TRBJ2-1, with 13 bases matching TRBD2. V lost 6 bases, J lost 8 bases, and 7 bases stayed unmatched. The CDR3 runs to 15 residues. In DNA form, the CDR3 reads TGTGCCAGCAGGGCGGGACTAGCGGGAACGTATGAGCAGTTCTTC. Its translation: CASRAGLAGTYEQFF.

The V gene is TRBV5-6, the J gene TRBJ1-1; D is ambiguous. This CDR3 region has 14 residues. V lost 3 bases and J lost 3, with 12 bases in between. Germline CDR1 and CDR2: SGHDT and YYEEEE. This CDR3 reads CASSYPTGDTEAFF. The CDR3 DNA reads TGTGCCAGCAGCTACCCGACTGGAGACACTGAAGCTTTCTTT.

This clonotype was observed a handful of times. V and J are TRBV20-1 and TRBJ2-7; TRBD2 matches 13 bases. Trimming removed 6 bases from V and 3 bases from J; junction bases left unmatched: 2. The CDR3 sequence is 13 residues long. Germline CDR1 reads DFQATT; CDR2 reads SNEGSKA (reference sequence). The CDR3 DNA follows: TGCAGTGCGGGACTAGCGGGACTCTACGAGCAGTACTTC. Translating it yields CSAGLAGLYEQYF.

This clonotype was counted only a few times. The rearrangement uses TRBV12-5 and TRBJ2-7; D call uncertain. There are 11 residues in the CDR3. Trimming shortened V by 0 bases and J by 5 bases, and 2 bases separated the two germline ends. Per germline, CDR1 LGHNT and CDR2 FRNRAP. For the CDR3, the DNA is TGTGCTAGTGGTTTGGTACACGAGCAGTACTTC. Translation: CASGLVHEQYF.

This chain links TRBV7-9 with TRBJ2-2; D remains ambiguous. Trimming took 5 bases from V and 5 from J, leaving 12 bases between them. CDR1 is SEHNR, CDR2 FQNEAQ, per germline (reference sequence). The CDR3 has 14 residues. This chain's CDR3 is CASSPDWSTGELFF. CDR3 DNA: TGTGCCAGCAGCCCAGACTGGTCGACCGGGGAGCTGTTTTTT.

This clonotype was counted a few times. This chain connects TRBV5-1 to TRBJ2-7, with D perhaps being TRBD1 or TRBD2 (5 bases each). The V end lost 2 bases, the J end lost 7 bases, and 19 bases lay between the germline ends. CDR3 length equals 15 residues. In germline, CDR1 is SGHRS, CDR2 YFSETQ. The CDR3: CASSLTGAGSEEQYF. Written as DNA, the CDR3 is TGCGCCAGCAGCTTAACCGGGGCCGGGTCGGAAGAGCAGTACTTC.

This clonotype was seen only a few times. The chain carries TRBV20-1 and TRBJ2-7; 7 positions match TRBD1. The V gene end was trimmed by 5 bases and the J gene end by 0 bases; junction bases not matched to a gene: 4. In germline, CDR1 is DFQATT, CDR2 SNEGSKA (reference sequence). The CDR3 totals 13 residues. As DNA, the CDR3 is TGCAGTGCTGGACGGGACAGCTCCTACGAGCAGTACTTC. Translated, it gives CSAGRDSSYEQYF.

This clonotype was picked up a small number of times. The chain combines TRBV5-1 with TRBJ2-7, with 8 bases aligning to TRBD1. Germline lookup yields CDR1 SGHRS and CDR2 YFSETQ. This CDR3 has 15 residues. Trimming took 4 bases from V and 8 from J; bases not matched to a gene: 14. This CDR3 is CASSLFGTGPSQQYF. The DNA of the CDR3 is TGCGCCAGCAGCCTGTTTGGGACAGGCCCCTCTCAGCAGTACTTC.

This clonotype appeared many times. The chain recombines TRBV12-3 or TRBV12-4 with TRBJ2-7, with 8 bases aligning to TRBD1. Trimming removed 3 bases from V and 3 bases from J; junction bases left unmatched: 1. This CDR3 is 13 amino acids long. As DNA, the CDR3 is TGTGCCAGCAGTTTGGACAGGGTCTACGAGCAGTACTTC. It is translated as CASSLDRVYEQYF.

The V and J genes are TRBV27 and TRBJ1-2; D may be TRBD1 (5 bases). V lost 9 bases to trimming and J lost 8 bases, with 19 bases between them. The CDR3 loop spans 13 amino acids. Germline V gives CDR1 MNHEY, CDR2 SMNVEV (reference sequence). CDR3 nucleotides: TGTGCCAGTTCTTTTGCGGACACCAGGGGCTACACCTTC. Translation gives CASSFADTRGYTF.

The rearrangement joins TRBV13 to TRBJ1-1, with D hard to call. CDR1 is PRHDT and CDR2 is FYEKMQ in the germline V gene (reference sequence). V shed 0 bases and J shed 13 bases, with 12 bases lying between them. The CDR3 length is 12 residues. The CDR3: CASSLGRGSSFF. The DNA for the CDR3 is TGTGCCAGCAGCTTAGGAAGAGGTTCGAGTTTCTTT.

This clonotype was found a few times. The V call is TRBV20-1, the J call TRBJ2-7; 10 positions agree with TRBD2. V lost 3 bases to trimming and J lost 6 bases; unmatched junction nucleotides: 8. CDR1 and CDR2 from the germline V gene are DFQATT and SNEGSKA (reference sequence). The CDR3 has 14 residues. The CDR3 region is CSASLAGARGEQYF. In DNA, the CDR3 is TGCAGTGCTAGTCTAGCGGGAGCGAGGGGCGAGCAGTACTTC.

This clonotype was seen only a few times. V is TRBV5-1 and J is TRBJ2-1; 10 bases align to TRBD1. This CDR3 has 16 amino acids. The junction had 6 bases not matched to a gene; V was cut back by 0 bases and J by 6 bases. From germline, CDR1 is SGHRS and CDR2 YFSETQ. In DNA, the CDR3 is TGCGCCAGCAGCTTGGAGGACAGGGGGGTAAGCAATGAGCAGTTCTTC. Residues: CASSLEDRGVSNEQFF. The whole variable domain, filled in from reference TRBV5-1 and TRBJ2-1, reads KAGVTQTPRYLIKTRGQQVTLSCSPISGHRSVSWYQQTPGQGLQFLFEYFSETQRNKGNFPGRFSGRQFSNSRSEMNVSTLELGDSALYLCASSLEDRGVSNEQFFGPGTRLTVL.

This clonotype was seen only a few times. This chain joins TRBV6-1 and TRBJ2-3; the match to TRBD1 covers 7 bases. Germline V gene sequence: CDR1 MNHNS, CDR2 SASEGT. The CDR3 loop spans 14 amino acids. The V gene end was trimmed by 9 bases and the J gene end by 2 bases; junction bases not matched to a gene: 8. DNA for the CDR3: TGTGCCAGTAAACAGGGGAAGTACACAGATACGCAGTATTTT. Protein: CASKQGKYTDTQYF.

The chain employs TRBV7-3 and TRBJ2-3, with 12 bases matching TRBD2. J gave up 5 bases and V 3 bases, and 6 bases lay outside the gene matches. The CDR3 has 16 amino acids. Germline V CDR1 and CDR2: SGHTA, FQGTGA. The CDR3 sequence is CASSFLAGGEKDTQYF. The CDR3 DNA sequence: TGTGCCAGCAGCTTCCTAGCGGGGGGGGAGAAAGATACGCAGTATTTT.

The V gene is TRBV11-2, the J gene TRBJ2-7; 10 bases are a match to TRBD2. From germline, CDR1 is SGHAT and CDR2 FQNNGV. The CDR3 length is 17 residues. Trimming at V came to 4 bases and at J to 3 bases, leaving 12 bases not matched to a gene. CDR3 in amino acids: CASSSKGLAGANYEQYF. CDR3 coding DNA: TGTGCCAGCAGCTCTAAGGGGCTAGCGGGAGCCAACTACGAGCAGTACTTC.

The chain carries TRBV20-1 and TRBJ2-1; 10 nucleotides match TRBD1. The CDR3 runs to 15 residues. The germline V gene encodes CDR1 DFQATT and CDR2 SNEGSKA (reference sequence). V shed 6 bases, J shed 4 bases, and the junction held 9 bases outside the gene matches. CDR3 sequence: CSALFPGQGYNEQFF. The CDR3 coding sequence is TGCAGTGCACTCTTCCCGGGACAGGGGTACAATGAGCAGTTCTTC.

The chain links TRBV20-1 to TRBJ2-7; D remains unclear. V was clipped by 3 bases and J by 7 bases, with 13 bases between them. Germline V gives CDR1 DFQATT, CDR2 SNEGSKA (reference sequence). The CDR3 is 12 residues long. The CDR3 loop reads CSASPRPVEQYF. As DNA, the CDR3 is TGCAGTGCTAGCCCCAGGCCAGTTGAGCAGTACTTC.

The chain is built from TRBV20-1 and TRBJ1-1; tentative D call: TRBD1 (5 bases). This CDR3 is built from 12 residues. Germline values: CDR1 DFQATT, CDR2 SNEGSKA (reference sequence). The V gene lost 3 bases and the J gene lost 8 bases, with 13 bases spanning the gap. The CDR3 region is CSARLRGPEAFF. In nucleotides, the CDR3 is TGCAGTGCTAGGCTTAGGGGACCGGAAGCTTTCTTT.

In this sample, this clonotype turned up a few times. The V gene is TRBV20-1, the J gene TRBJ1-4, with D perhaps matching TRBD1 (5 bases). The CDR3 is made up of 13 amino acids. The V gene's germline CDR1 is DFQATT and CDR2 SNEGSKA (reference sequence). The CDR3 DNA reads TGCAGCGCAAGGGGCGGTTTCAGCGAAAAACTGTTTTTT. This encodes CSARGGFSEKLFF.

V usage is TRBV2 and J usage is TRBJ2-2; D is unclear. CDR3 length equals 14 residues. Germline V lookup: CDR1 SNHLY, CDR2 FYNNEI. V lost 8 bases, J lost 3 bases, and 13 bases lay in between. For the CDR3, the DNA is TGTGCCAGCCGGGCGGCGCACTACACCGGGGAGCTGTTTTTT. Protein: CASRAAHYTGELFF.

This clonotype was counted a few times. The CDR3 loop is CASSLVSGEYGDTQYF. The CDR3 DNA is TGCGCCAGCAGCCTTGTAAGCGGCGAGTACGGAGATACGCAGTATTTT. The rearrangement joins TRBV4-3 to TRBJ2-3; TRBD2 is a possible D gene (5 bases). V lost 4 bases, J lost 5 bases, and 19 bases lay in between. Per germline, CDR1 LGHNA and CDR2 YSLEER. The CDR3 length is 16 residues.

This clonotype was detected a few times. The chain is built from TRBV3-1 and TRBJ1-1, with 9 bases lining up with TRBD1. With 2 bases clipped from V and 8 bases from J, the junction kept 6 bases outside the gene matches. Germline CDR1 and CDR2: LGHDT and YNNKEL (reference sequence). This CDR3 has 14 residues. The CDR3 reads CASSQTTGGVEAFF. The CDR3 region has the DNA TGTGCCAGCAGCCAAACGACAGGGGGTGTCGAAGCTTTCTTT.

This clonotype has a single count. Given a much more abundant clone one base away, this may be a read error. Written as DNA, the CDR3 is TGTGCCAGCAAGGGGGGCACAGATACGCAGTATTTT. Amino acids: CASKGGTDTQYF. This chain uses TRBV7-2 with TRBJ2-3, with a tentative D call TRBD1 (6 bases). The CDR3 runs 12 residues. Per the germline V gene, CDR1 is SGHTA and CDR2 is FQGNSA. V lost 7 bases and J 1 base, leaving 6 bases between the germline ends.

The chain carries TRBV7-2 and TRBJ1-5; D ambiguous. Trimming stripped 1 base from V and 0 bases from J, with 7 bases between. In germline, CDR1 is SGHTA, CDR2 FQGNSA. The CDR3 contains 15 residues. This CDR3 reads CASSLGGHSNQPQHF. The CDR3 nucleotides are TGTGCCAGCAGCTTAGGGGGTCATAGCAATCAGCCCCAGCATTTT.